This passage covers 26 T cell receptor beta chains from one sample sequenced in a study of T-cell memory formation after mild COVID-19. MiXCR was run by TCRdb on the 5' RACE reads, yielding one entry per CDR3 protein. The sample records about 320,000 distinct CDR3 sequences, 14% being singletons. Material for sequencing was PBMCs or a T cell subset sorted from them (not recorded which). These receptors came from a man younger than 30 who had mild COVID-19 (a few samples of this study predate the infection). Cell type and time point are not known.

This clonotype was counted only a few times. The V call is TRBV7-8, the J call TRBJ1-2; D perhaps matches TRBD1 (6 bases). The CDR3 consists of 14 residues. Trimming left V 3 bases short and J 4 bases short, with 12 bases between. Germline values: CDR1 SGHVS, CDR2 FQNEAQ. The CDR3 sequence is CASSFGGLGYGYTF. In nucleotides, the CDR3 is TGTGCCAGCAGCTTTGGGGGGCTCGGCTATGGCTACACCTTC. Full variable domain (outside the CDR3, taken from reference TRBV7-8 and TRBJ1-2): GAGVSQSPRYKVAKRGQDVALRCDPISGHVSLFWYQQALGQGPEFLTYFQNEAQLDKSGLPSDRFFAERPEGSVSTLKIQRTQQEDSAVYLCASSFGGLGYGYTFGSGTRLTVV.

This clonotype was detected a few times. The chain employs TRBV11-2 and TRBJ2-2; D is ambiguous. Germline CDR1 reads SGHAT; CDR2 reads FQNNGV. The V and J ends lost 3 bases and 2 bases respectively, with 10 bases between them. The CDR3 consists of 15 residues. The CDR3 is CASSFGFLNTGELFF. Here the CDR3 DNA reads TGTGCCAGCAGCTTCGGCTTTTTAAACACCGGGGAGCTGTTTTTT.

This rearrangement joins TRBV20-1 to TRBJ2-2; D uncertain. In germline, CDR1 is DFQATT, CDR2 SNEGSKA (reference sequence). Trimming took off 3 bases at V and 6 bases at J, with 14 bases between the two ends. The CDR3 sequence is 14 residues long. CDR3 sequence (DNA): TGCAGTGCTAGGGTCAGCTCAGGCGCCGGGGAGCTGTTTTTT. It specifies CSARVSSGAGELFF.

Comment on this clonotype: One end of the junction does not line up with germline, which may come from a read error. The V call is TRBV28, the J call TRBJ1-5; D remains unclear. Germline values: CDR1 MDHEN, CDR2 SYDVKM. CDR3 size: 13 residues. In nucleotides, the CDR3 is TGTGCCAGCAGTTCGAGGCGGGCCAGAGCATCAACTTTT. Amino acids: CASSSRRARASTF.

This chain links TRBV6-6 with TRBJ2-4; D may be TRBD2 (6 bases). The V end lost 7 bases, the J end lost 6 bases, and 16 bases lay between the germline ends. Germline V gene data show CDR1 as MNHNY and CDR2 as SVGAGI (reference sequence). This CDR3 contains 14 residues. CDR3 loop: CASTTLMGGNIQYF. CDR3 in DNA: TGTGCCAGCACCACATTAATGGGAGGAAACATTCAGTACTTC.

V and J are TRBV7-9 and TRBJ1-3; TRBD1 matches at 9 bases. The CDR3 is 14 residues long. Germline V lookup: CDR1 SEHNR, CDR2 FQNEAQ (reference sequence). Trimming took 4 bases from V and 6 from J; bases not matched to a gene: 4. The CDR3 DNA follows: TGTGCCAGCAGCTACGGACAGGGGACAAACACCATATATTTT. Translated, it gives CASSYGQGTNTIYF.

This clonotype was counted between two and nine times. This sequence joins TRBV6-5 and TRBJ1-2; TRBD1 is a possible D gene (5 bases). CDR1 MNHEY and CDR2 SVGAGI come from the germline V gene. There are 15 residues in the CDR3. The V and J ends lost 0 bases and 3 bases respectively, with 11 bases between them. The CDR3 spells CASSYSIGRDYGYTF. The DNA of the CDR3 is TGTGCCAGCAGTTACTCTATAGGCAGGGACTATGGCTACACCTTC.

The rearrangement joins TRBV14 to TRBJ2-7, with unresolved D. Trimming took off 1 base at V and 3 bases at J, with 13 bases between the two ends. This CDR3 spans 15 amino acids. The germline V gene has CDR1 SGHDN and CDR2 FVKESK. CDR3 nucleotide sequence: TGTGCCAGCAGCCAAGGAAGGAGACGTTACTACGAGCAGTACTTC. Its translation is CASSQGRRRYYEQYF.

V gene TRBV27 combines with J gene TRBJ1-1, with a possible D match to TRBD1 (5 bases). This CDR3 spans 15 amino acids. The germline CDR1 and CDR2 sequences are MNHEY and SMNVEV (reference sequence). With 6 bases removed from V and 3 bases from J, the gap between germline ends came to 17 bases. CDR3 protein: CASSHHRGGDTEAFF. The CDR3 coding sequence is TGTGCCAGCAGCCACCACCGGGGAGGGGACACTGAAGCTTTCTTT.

In this sample, this clonotype turned up a few times. The V call is TRBV12-3 or TRBV12-4, the J call TRBJ2-2, with D perhaps matching TRBD2 (6 bases). CDR3 size: 14 residues. With 8 bases removed from V and 1 base from J, the gap between germline ends came to 11 bases. CDR3 loop: CASRSGVNTGELFF. CDR3 coding DNA: TGTGCCAGCCGGTCGGGGGTGAACACCGGGGAGCTGTTTTTT.

V usage is TRBV6-5 and J usage is TRBJ2-7; no definite D call. CDR3 length: 8 amino acids. Looked up from germline, CDR1 is MNHEY and CDR2 is SVGAGI. The CDR3 spells CASRMMNV. For the CDR3, the DNA is TGTGCCAGCAGGATGATGAACGTC.

This chain joins TRBV5-1 and TRBJ2-3; D is ambiguous. The CDR3 is 16 amino acids. The germline V and J ends were trimmed by 4 bases and 0 bases, with 15 bases remaining between them. Germline values: CDR1 SGHRS, CDR2 YFSETQ. CDR3 amino acids: CASSPSTDASTDTQYF. DNA of the CDR3: TGCGCCAGCAGCCCCTCGACGGATGCTAGCACAGATACGCAGTATTTT.

The chain employs TRBV5-1 and TRBJ1-2; no clear D gene. This CDR3 contains 15 residues. CDR1 SGHRS and CDR2 YFSETQ come from the germline V gene. V lost 4 bases, J lost 8 bases, and 21 bases lay in between. For the CDR3, the DNA is TGCGCCAGCAGCCCTGCGCGAGGCGGGGAGCAAGGCTACACCTTC. Translation: CASSPARGGEQGYTF.

V and J are TRBV7-9 and TRBJ2-6; a possible D gene is TRBD2 (6 bases). Trimming removed 11 bases at V and 0 bases at J, with 14 bases between. Germline V lookup: CDR1 SEHNR, CDR2 FQNEAQ (reference sequence). This CDR3 is 15 amino acids long. CDR3: CAGGTGSSGANVLTF. For the CDR3, the DNA is TGTGCCGGAGGGACGGGAAGCTCTGGGGCCAACGTCCTGACTTTC.

This clonotype was seen only a few times. The chain is built from TRBV5-1 and TRBJ1-2; no definite D call. V was cut by 4 bases and J by 2 bases, with 21 bases left in between. The CDR3 is made up of 17 amino acids. Germline V gene sequence: CDR1 SGHRS, CDR2 YFSETQ. The CDR3 sequence is CASSPRTPETSNYGYTF. CDR3 sequence (DNA): TGCGCCAGCAGCCCAAGGACTCCCGAAACTTCAAACTATGGCTACACCTTC. Filled out from reference TRBV5-1 and TRBJ1-2, the complete variable domain reads KAGVTQTPRYLIKTRGQQVTLSCSPISGHRSVSWYQQTPGQGLQFLFEYFSETQRNKGNFPGRFSGRQFSNSRSEMNVSTLELGDSALYLCASSPRTPETSNYGYTFGSGTRLTVV.

This chain joins TRBV7-2 and TRBJ2-3; weak D call: TRBD2 (6 bases). The CDR3 sequence is 14 residues long. Trimming removed 6 bases at V and 5 bases at J, with 15 bases between. Per germline, CDR1 SGHTA and CDR2 FQGNSA. The CDR3 region has the DNA TGTGCCAGCAGTCTAGCGTACTGGAAAGATACGCAGTATTTT. It is translated as CASSLAYWKDTQYF.

At least ten counts were recorded for this clonotype. The CDR3 bases are TGTGCCAGCAGTCCGGGGACAGGGAACGGCTACACCTTC. As protein: CASSPGTGNGYTF. V and J are TRBV27 and TRBJ1-2; 9 bases are shared with TRBD1. The CDR3 contains 13 residues. Per germline, CDR1 MNHEY and CDR2 SMNVEV (reference sequence). The trim removed 5 bases at V and 8 bases at J, leaving 6 bases unmatched.

This clonotype occurred a few times. This chain joins TRBV6-2 or TRBV6-3 and TRBJ2-5; 9 bases align to TRBD2. The CDR3 spans 13 residues. The trim removed 8 bases at V and 2 bases at J, leaving 3 bases unmatched. Per germline, CDR1 MNHEY and CDR2 SVGEGT. CDR3 loop: CASGGGEQETQYF. The CDR3 nucleotides are TGTGCCAGCGGCGGGGGGGAGCAAGAGACCCAGTACTTC.

This clonotype occurred a few times. CDR3 coding DNA: TGCGCCAGCAGATCCGGGACTAGCGGGGGGACAGATACGCAGTATTTT. Encoded protein: CASRSGTSGGTDTQYF. The rearrangement links TRBV5-1 to TRBJ2-3; 15 nucleotides line up with TRBD2. Germline V CDR1 and CDR2: SGHRS, YFSETQ. With V trimmed by 5 bases and J by 3 bases, 4 bases remained unmatched. This CDR3 spans 16 amino acids.

The table lists this clonotype with many counts. The rearrangement uses TRBV27 and TRBJ1-1; the D gene is possibly TRBD1 (6 bases). V shed 2 bases and J shed 0 bases, with 10 bases lying between them. Germline V gives CDR1 MNHEY, CDR2 SMNVEV (reference sequence). The CDR3 runs 15 residues. CDR3 sequence reads: CASSLTGQLNTEAFF. In nucleotides, the CDR3 is TGTGCCAGCAGTTTAACCGGACAGCTGAACACTGAAGCTTTCTTT.

This clonotype was observed a few times. The chain combines TRBV3-1 with TRBJ2-3; tentatively, D is TRBD1 (6 bases). The V and J ends lost 4 bases and 3 bases respectively, with 11 bases between them. The germline gives CDR1 LGHDT, CDR2 YNNKEL (reference sequence). The CDR3 totals 14 residues. CDR3 loop: CASSPWTDTDTQYF. CDR3 sequence (DNA): TGTGCCAGCAGCCCGTGGACAGATACAGATACGCAGTATTTT.

This clonotype was picked up a small number of times. The genes are TRBV5-1 and TRBJ2-7; no clear D. With 4 bases removed from V and 6 bases from J, the gap between germline ends came to 20 bases. CDR3 length: 15 amino acids. Germline CDR1 reads SGHRS; CDR2 reads YFSETQ. DNA of the CDR3: TGCGCCAGCAGCGTTGACGGGTCCTCTTCGTTCGAGCAGTACGTC. It translates to CASSVDGSSSFEQYV.

This clonotype was detected a few times. This chain connects TRBV7-6 to TRBJ2-4, with TRBD1 as a possible D gene (5 bases). The V and J ends lost 4 bases and 5 bases respectively, with 6 bases between them. Germline V gene sequence: CDR1 SGHVS, CDR2 FNYEAQ. The CDR3 is 12 residues long. The CDR3 region is CASSSTENIQYF. For the CDR3, the DNA is TGTGCCAGCAGCTCGACAGAAAACATTCAGTACTTC.

The chain is built from TRBV11-2 and TRBJ2-3, with TRBD2 as a possible D gene (5 bases). This CDR3 is 15 amino acids long. V lost 5 bases and J 3 bases, leaving 15 bases between the germline ends. Germline lookup yields CDR1 SGHAT and CDR2 FQNNGV. The CDR3 nucleotides read TGTGCCAGCAGCCCAGGCCCGGGGAGTACAGATACGCAGTATTTT. It encodes CASSPGPGSTDTQYF.

This clonotype was counted a few times. The chain uses TRBV7-9 and TRBJ1-3; the D is unclear. V was shortened by 11 bases and J by 3 bases, with 2 bases between the two germline ends. The CDR3 loop spans 9 amino acids. CDR1 is SEHNR and CDR2 is FQNEAQ in the germline V gene (reference sequence). CDR3 region: CAVGNTIYF. The CDR3 region has the DNA TGTGCCGTTGGAAACACCATATATTTT. Combining the CDR3 with reference TRBV7-9 and TRBJ1-3 gives the whole variable domain DTGVSQNPRHKITKRGQNVTFRCDPISEHNRLYWYRQTLGQGPEFLTYFQNEAQLEKSRLLSDRFSAERPKGSFSTLEIQRTEQGDSAMYLCAVGNTIYFGEGSWLTVV.

The chain carries TRBV4-1 and TRBJ2-5; the D call may be TRBD1 or TRBD2 (7 bases each). CDR3 length: 15 residues. V lost 2 bases to trimming and J lost 5 bases, with 15 bases between them. CDR1 is MGHRA, CDR2 YSYEKL, per germline. The DNA for the CDR3 is TGCGCCAGCAGCCAACCGAGGGGAGGGGGCGAGACCCAGTACTTC. It is translated as CASSQPRGGGETQYF.